This T cell receptor (beta chain) was profiled in a study of T cell repertoires in cytomegalovirus infection. The wider study: It was recently identified HLA-C-restricted and well-studied HLA-B-restricted CMV epitopes that the study used. CMV infection plus the matching HLA type was flagged by public TCR beta signatures.

TCRdb itself ran the reads through MiXCR, one entry per CDR3 protein. The table has 900,000 to 950,000 distinct CDR3 sequences, roughly 31% seen once; the top ten hold roughly an eighth. Remarks on this clonotype: Antigen: not known.

CDR1 ENHRY and CDR2 SYGVKD come from the germline V gene. J gave up 0 bases and V 2 bases, and 11 bases lay outside the gene matches. The CDR3 totals 19 residues. The chain joins TRBV10-3 to TRBJ2-3; TRBD2 agrees at 10 bases. The sample in question was cultured CD8+ T cells from PBMCs, obtained from culture after CMV antigen stimulation. The TCR was taken from a human donor in good health (CMV status not recorded). Some clones in this sample may be carry-over from other donors' samples. CDR3 nucleotides: TGTGCCATCAGTGAGGGAGGCCTAGCGGGGGCCGTTAGCACAGATACGCAGTATTTT. Translated, it gives CAISEGGLAGAVSTDTQYF.